The source of this T cell receptor (beta chain) is a study of blood T cell repertoires in COVID-19. Looking at the study overall: Acute-phase and convalescent COVID-19 samples originated in the United States, Italy and Spain. Sources were T cells, B-cell-depleted T cells, or PBMCs; the material itself was cDNA or gDNA.

Participant ages covered about 18 to 89 years across about two dozen US areas. Clinical history as reported by participants underpinned cohort assignment. V lost 1 base to trimming and J lost 5 bases, with 11 bases between them. The CDR3 covers 14 residues. Germline V gene data show CDR1 as SGHNT and CDR2 as YYREEE (reference sequence). Profiled with immunoSEQ multiplex PCR; TCRdb holds only in-frame clones, not every one. The data show 310,000 or so clones, with about 91% seen just once and around 9.3% held by the top ten. The sequenced material came from PBMCs or T cells enriched from blood (not recorded which). This chain links TRBV5-4 with TRBJ2-3; D perhaps matches TRBD1 (5 bases). This TCR derives from a woman between 18 and 29 years old who had recovered from COVID-19. CDR3 in DNA: TGTGCCAGCAGCTTGTTGGGTAGGGGAGATACGCAGTATTTT. Its protein is CASSLLGRGDTQYF.